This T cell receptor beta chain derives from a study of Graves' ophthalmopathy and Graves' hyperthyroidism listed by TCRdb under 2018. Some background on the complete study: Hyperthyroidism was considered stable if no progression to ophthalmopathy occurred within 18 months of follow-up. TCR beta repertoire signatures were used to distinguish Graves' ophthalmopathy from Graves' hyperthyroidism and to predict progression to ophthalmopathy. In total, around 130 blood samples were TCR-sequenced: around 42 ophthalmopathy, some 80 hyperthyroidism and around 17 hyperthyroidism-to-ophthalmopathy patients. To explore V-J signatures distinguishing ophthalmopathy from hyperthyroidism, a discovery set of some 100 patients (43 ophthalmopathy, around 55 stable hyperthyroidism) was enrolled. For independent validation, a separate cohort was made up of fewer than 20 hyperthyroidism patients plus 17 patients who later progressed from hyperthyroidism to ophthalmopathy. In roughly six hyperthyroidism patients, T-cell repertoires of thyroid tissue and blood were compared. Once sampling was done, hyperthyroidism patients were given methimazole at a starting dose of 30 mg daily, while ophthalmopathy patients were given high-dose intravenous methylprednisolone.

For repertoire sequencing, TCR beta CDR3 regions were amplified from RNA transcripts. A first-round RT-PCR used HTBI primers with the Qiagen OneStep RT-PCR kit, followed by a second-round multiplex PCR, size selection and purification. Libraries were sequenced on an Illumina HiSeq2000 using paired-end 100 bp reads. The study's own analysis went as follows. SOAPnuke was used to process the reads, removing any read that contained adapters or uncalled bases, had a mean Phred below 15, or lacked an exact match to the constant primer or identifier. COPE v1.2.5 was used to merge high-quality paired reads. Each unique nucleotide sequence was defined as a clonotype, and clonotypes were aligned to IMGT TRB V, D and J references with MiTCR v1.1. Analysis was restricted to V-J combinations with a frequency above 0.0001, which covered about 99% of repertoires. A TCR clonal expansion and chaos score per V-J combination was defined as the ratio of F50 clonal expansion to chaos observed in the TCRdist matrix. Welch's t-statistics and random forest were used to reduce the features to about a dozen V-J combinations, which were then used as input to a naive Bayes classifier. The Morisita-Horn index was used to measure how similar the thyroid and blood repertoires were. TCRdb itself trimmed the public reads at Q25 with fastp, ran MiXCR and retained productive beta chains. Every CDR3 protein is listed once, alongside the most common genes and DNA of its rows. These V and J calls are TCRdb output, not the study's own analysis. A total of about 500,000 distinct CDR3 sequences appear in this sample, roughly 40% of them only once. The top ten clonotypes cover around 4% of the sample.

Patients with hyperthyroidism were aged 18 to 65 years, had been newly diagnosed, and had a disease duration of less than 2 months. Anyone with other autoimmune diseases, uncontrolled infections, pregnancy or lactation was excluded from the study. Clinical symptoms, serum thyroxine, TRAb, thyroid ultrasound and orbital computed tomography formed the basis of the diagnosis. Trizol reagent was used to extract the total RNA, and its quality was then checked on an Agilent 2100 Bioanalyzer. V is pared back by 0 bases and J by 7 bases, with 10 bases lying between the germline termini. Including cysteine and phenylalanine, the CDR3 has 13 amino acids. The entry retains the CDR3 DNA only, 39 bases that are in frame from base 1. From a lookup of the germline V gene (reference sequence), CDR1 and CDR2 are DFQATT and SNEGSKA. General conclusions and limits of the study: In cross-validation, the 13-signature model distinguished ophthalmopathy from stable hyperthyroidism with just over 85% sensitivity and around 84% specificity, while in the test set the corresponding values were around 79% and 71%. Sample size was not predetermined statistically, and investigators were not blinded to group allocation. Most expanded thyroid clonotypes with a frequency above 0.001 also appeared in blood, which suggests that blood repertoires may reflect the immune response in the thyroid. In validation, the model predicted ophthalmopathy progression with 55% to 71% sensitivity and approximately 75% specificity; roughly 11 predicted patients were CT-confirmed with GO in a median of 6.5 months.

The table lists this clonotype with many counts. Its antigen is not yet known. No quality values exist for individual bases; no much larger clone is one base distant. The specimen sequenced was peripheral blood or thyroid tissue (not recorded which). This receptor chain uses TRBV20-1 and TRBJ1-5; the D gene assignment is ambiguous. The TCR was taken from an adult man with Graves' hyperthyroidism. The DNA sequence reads TGCAGTGCTAGAGATCCGGGAGGACAGCCCCAGCATTTT. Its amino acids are CSARDPGGQPQHF.